The 8 T cell receptor beta chains below come from one sample, sequenced in a study of blood T cell repertoires in COVID-19. Assay: immunoSEQ multiplex PCR; the TCRdb copy retains only in-frame clones and omits some. Of fewer than 200,000 clones listed, 65% to 90% are singletons. Sequencing used peripheral blood. The origin of the receptors is a man aged 45-65 years with active or convalescent COVID-19.

In nucleotides, the CDR3 is TGTGCCAGCAGCCCCCTCCGTTCACCCCTCCACTTT. Translation gives CASSPLRSPLHF. The J gene is TRBJ1-6, the V gene TRBV7-2; D not resolved. Looked up from germline, CDR1 is SGHTA and CDR2 is FQGNSA. This CDR3 has 12 amino acids. The germline V and J ends were trimmed by 5 bases and 9 bases, with 8 bases remaining between them.

The V gene is TRBV24-1, the J gene TRBJ2-3; 10 bases are shared with TRBD2. Germline-derived CDR1 and CDR2 are KGHDR and SFDVKD. The CDR3 spans 14 residues. V was clipped by 6 bases and J by 1 base; unmatched bases: 0. In DNA form, the CDR3 reads TGTGCCACCAGTACTAGCGGGGGCACAGATACGCAGTATTTT. This codes for CATSTSGGTDTQYF.

The V and J genes are TRBV5-6 and TRBJ2-7, with 8 bases fitting TRBD1. J gave up 3 bases and V 4 bases, and 3 bases lay outside the gene matches. CDR1 is SGHDT, CDR2 YYEEEE, per germline. The CDR3 runs 13 residues. The CDR3 nucleotides are TGTGCCAGCAGCCGCGGACAGGGCTACGAGCAGTACTTC. Protein sequence: CASSRGQGYEQYF.

This chain's CDR3 is CASSWTSGTYEQYF. The CDR3 DNA follows: TGTGCCAGCAGTTGGACTAGCGGGACCTACGAGCAGTACTTC. The chain is built from TRBV6-5 and TRBJ2-7; 12 bases map to TRBD2. This CDR3 has 14 amino acids. From germline, CDR1 is MNHEY and CDR2 SVGAGI. Unmatched junction bases numbered 0, after V lost 4 bases and J lost 2 bases.

This chain links TRBV6-5 with TRBJ1-2; a possible D gene is TRBD1 (6 bases). Trimming removed 0 bases from V and 6 bases from J, with 11 bases in between. The CDR3 is 14 residues long. Germline values: CDR1 MNHEY, CDR2 SVGAGI. Written as DNA, the CDR3 is TGTGCCAGCAGTTACTCGACTGCAGGGGATGGCTACACCTTC. Amino acids: CASSYSTAGDGYTF.

The chain combines TRBV30 with TRBJ2-1; 7 bases agree with TRBD2. V lost 3 bases and J lost 9; bases outside the gene matches: 8. CDR1 is GTSNPN, CDR2 SVGIG, per germline (reference sequence). The CDR3 loop spans 13 amino acids. CDR3 DNA sequence: TGTGCCTGGAGATGGGGCGGGGAGGGTGAGCAGTTCTTC. Residues: CAWRWGGEGEQFF. Full variable domain (remainder filled in from reference TRBV30 and TRBJ2-1): SQTIHQWPATLVQPVGSPLSLECTVEGTSNPNLYWYRQAAGRGLQLLFYSVGIGQISSEVPQNLSASRPQDRQFILSSKKLLLSDSGFYLCAWRWGGEGEQFFGPGTRLTVL.

The chain has TRBV10-3 and TRBJ2-3; the match to TRBD1 covers 9 bases. The J segment lost 4 bases and the V segment lost 7 bases, leaving 6 bases of the junction unmatched. CDR3 size: 14 residues. The germline CDR1 and CDR2 sequences are ENHRY and SYGVKD. As DNA, the CDR3 is TGTGCCATCAATAGGGACAGGGATCCAGATACGCAGTATTTT. Its protein product is CAINRDRDPDTQYF.

V usage is TRBV7-2 and J usage is TRBJ2-7; 9 positions match TRBD1. Germline V gives CDR1 SGHTA, CDR2 FQGNSA. The V and J ends lost 5 bases and 1 base, in that order; junction bases with no gene match: 6. The CDR3 sequence is 15 residues long. Written as DNA, the CDR3 is TGTGCCAGCAGCCCCACAGGGGGCAGTTCCTACGAGCAGTACTTC. This translates into CASSPTGGSSYEQYF.